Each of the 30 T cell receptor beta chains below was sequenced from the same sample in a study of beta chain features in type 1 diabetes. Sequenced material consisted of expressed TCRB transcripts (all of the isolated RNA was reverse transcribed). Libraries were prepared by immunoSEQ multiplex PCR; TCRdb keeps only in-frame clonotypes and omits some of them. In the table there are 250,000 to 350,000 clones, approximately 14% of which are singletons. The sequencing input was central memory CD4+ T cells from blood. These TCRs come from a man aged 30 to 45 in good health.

CDR3 loop: CASSPWGQGANSPLHF. The CDR3 region has the DNA TGCGCCAGCAGCCCCTGGGGACAGGGGGCAAATTCACCCCTCCACTTT. V gene TRBV4-3 combines with J gene TRBJ1-6, with TRBD1 identical over 12 bases. The CDR3 loop spans 16 amino acids. The germline V gene has CDR1 LGHNA and CDR2 YSLEER. With 4 bases clipped from V and 7 bases from J, the junction kept 5 bases outside the gene matches.

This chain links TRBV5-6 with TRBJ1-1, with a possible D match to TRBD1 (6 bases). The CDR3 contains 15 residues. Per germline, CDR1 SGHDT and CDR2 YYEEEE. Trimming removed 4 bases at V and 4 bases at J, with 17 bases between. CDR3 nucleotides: TGTGCCAGCAGCATGGCGGGGGCCGGAGGCACTGAAGCTTTCTTT. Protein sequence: CASSMAGAGGTEAFF.

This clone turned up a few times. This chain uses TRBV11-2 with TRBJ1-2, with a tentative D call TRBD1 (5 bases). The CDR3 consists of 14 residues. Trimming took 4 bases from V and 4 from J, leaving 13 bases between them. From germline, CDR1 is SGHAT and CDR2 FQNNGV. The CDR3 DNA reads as TGTGCCAGCAGCTCCCGTGCAGGGCCCTATGGCTACACCTTC. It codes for CASSSRAGPYGYTF.

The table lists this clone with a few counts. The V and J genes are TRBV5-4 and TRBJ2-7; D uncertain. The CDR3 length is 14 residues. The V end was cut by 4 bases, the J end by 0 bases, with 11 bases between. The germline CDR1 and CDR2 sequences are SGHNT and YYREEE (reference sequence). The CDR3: CASSGQLRSYEQYV. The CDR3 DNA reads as TGTGCCAGCAGCGGGCAGCTACGCTCCTACGAGCAGTACGTC.

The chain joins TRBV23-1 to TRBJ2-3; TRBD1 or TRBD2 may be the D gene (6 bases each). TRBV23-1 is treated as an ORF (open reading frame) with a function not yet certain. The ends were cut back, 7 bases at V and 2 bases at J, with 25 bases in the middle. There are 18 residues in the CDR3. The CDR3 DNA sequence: TGCGCCAGCATCGATAAATACGATGACAGGAGGGACACAGATACGCAGTATTTT. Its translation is CASIDKYDDRRDTDTQYF.

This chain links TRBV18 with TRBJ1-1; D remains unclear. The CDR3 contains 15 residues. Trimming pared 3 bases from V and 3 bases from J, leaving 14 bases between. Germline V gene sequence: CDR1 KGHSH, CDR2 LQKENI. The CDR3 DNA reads TGTGCCAGCTCACCCATGGCTAGGGCGGACACTGAAGCTTTCTTT. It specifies CASSPMARADTEAFF. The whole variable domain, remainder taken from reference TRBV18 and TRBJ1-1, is NAGVMQNPRHLVRRRGQEARLRCSPMKGHSHVYWYRQLPEEGLKFMVYLQKENIIDESGMPKERFSAEFPKEGPSILRIQQVVRGDSAAYFCASSPMARADTEAFFGQGTRLTVV.

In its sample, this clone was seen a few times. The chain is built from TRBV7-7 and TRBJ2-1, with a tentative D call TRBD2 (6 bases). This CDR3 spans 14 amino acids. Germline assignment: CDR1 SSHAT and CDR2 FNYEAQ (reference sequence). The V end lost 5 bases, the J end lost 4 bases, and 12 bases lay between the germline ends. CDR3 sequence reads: CASSARDRYNEQFF. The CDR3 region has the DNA TGTGCCAGCAGCGCGCGGGACCGGTACAATGAGCAGTTCTTC. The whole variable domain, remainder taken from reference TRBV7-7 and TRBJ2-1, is GAGVSQSPRYKVTKRGQDVTLRCDPISSHATLYWYQQALGQGPEFLTYFNYEAQPDKSGLPSDRFSAERPEGSISTLTIQRTEQRDSAMYRCASSARDRYNEQFFGPGTRLTVL.

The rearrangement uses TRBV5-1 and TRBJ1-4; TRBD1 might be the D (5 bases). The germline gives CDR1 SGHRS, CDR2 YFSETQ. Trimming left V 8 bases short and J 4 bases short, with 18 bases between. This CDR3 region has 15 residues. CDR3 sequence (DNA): TGCGCCAGTTCGTGGGACGGGAGATATAATGAAAAACTGTTTTTT. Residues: CASSWDGRYNEKLFF.

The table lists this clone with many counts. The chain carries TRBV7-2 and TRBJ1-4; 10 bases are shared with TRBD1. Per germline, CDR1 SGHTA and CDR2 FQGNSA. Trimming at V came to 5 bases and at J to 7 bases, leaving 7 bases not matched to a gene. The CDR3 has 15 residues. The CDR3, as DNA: TGTGCCAGCAGCCCACGACAGGGGGCCCGTGAAAAACTGTTTTTT. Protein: CASSPRQGAREKLFF. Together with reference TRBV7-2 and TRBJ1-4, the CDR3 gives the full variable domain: GAGVSQSPSNKVTEKGKDVELRCDPISGHTALYWYRQSLGQGLEFLIYFQGNSAPDKSGLPSDRFSAERTGGSVSTLTIQRTQQEDSAVYLCASSPRQGAREKLFFGSGTQLSVL.

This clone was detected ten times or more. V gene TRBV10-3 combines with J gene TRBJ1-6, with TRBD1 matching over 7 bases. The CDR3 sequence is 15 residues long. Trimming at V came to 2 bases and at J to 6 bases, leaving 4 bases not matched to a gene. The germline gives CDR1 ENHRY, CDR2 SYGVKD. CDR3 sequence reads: CAISEKGQSNSPLHF. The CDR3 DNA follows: TGTGCCATCAGTGAGAAGGGACAGAGTAATTCACCCCTCCACTTT.

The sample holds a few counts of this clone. The CDR3 nucleotides are TGTGCCAGCAGTCCCGTCCCCATCTTAGCGGGGTGTACCGGGGAGCTGTTTTTT. Amino acids: CASSPVPILAGCTGELFF. The V call is TRBV21-1, the J call TRBJ2-2; TRBD2, the table's D call, lacks a check against the DNA. TRBV21-1 is a pseudogene locus. CDR3 length: 18 residues.

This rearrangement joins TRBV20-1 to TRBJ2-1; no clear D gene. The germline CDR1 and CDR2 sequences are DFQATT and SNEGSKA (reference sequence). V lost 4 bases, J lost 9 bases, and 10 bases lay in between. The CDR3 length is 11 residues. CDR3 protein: CSAIQSTEQFF. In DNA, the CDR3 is TGCAGTGCTATTCAATCGACTGAGCAGTTCTTC.

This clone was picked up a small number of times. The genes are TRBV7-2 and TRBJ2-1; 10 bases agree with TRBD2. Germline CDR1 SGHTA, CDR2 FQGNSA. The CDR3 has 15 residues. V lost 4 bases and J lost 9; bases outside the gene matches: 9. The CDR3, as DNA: TGTGCCAGCAGCTCCCTAGCGGGAGCCTTCGGTGAGCAGTTCTTC. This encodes CASSSLAGAFGEQFF.

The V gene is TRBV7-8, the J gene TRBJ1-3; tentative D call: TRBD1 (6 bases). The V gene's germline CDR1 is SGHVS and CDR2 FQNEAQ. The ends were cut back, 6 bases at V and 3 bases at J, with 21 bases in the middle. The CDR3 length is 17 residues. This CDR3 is CASSKRPRTVLGNTIYF. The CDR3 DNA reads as TGTGCCAGCAGTAAAAGGCCCCGGACAGTTCTTGGAAACACCATATATTTT.

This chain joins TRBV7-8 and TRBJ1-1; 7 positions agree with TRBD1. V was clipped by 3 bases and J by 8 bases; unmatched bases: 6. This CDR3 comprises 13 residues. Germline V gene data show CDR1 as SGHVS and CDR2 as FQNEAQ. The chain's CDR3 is CASSFDRAAEAFF. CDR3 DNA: TGTGCCAGCAGCTTTGACAGGGCCGCGGAAGCTTTCTTT.

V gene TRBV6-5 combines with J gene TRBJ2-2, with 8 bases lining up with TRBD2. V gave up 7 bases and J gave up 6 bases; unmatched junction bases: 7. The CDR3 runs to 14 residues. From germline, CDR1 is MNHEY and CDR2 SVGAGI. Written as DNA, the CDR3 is TGTGCCAGCATAACGGGAGGGCTGGCCGGGGAGCTGTTTTTT. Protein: CASITGGLAGELFF.

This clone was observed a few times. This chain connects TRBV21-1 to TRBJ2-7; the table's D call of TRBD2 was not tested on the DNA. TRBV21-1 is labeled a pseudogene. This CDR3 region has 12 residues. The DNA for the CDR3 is TGTGCCAGGGGTCCAGGGAGGATGGGGCAGTACGTC. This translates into CARGPGRMGQYV.

The CDR3 sequence is CASTNGQGNTEAFF. In nucleotides, the CDR3 is TGTGCCAGCACAAATGGACAGGGGAACACTGAAGCTTTCTTT. The rearrangement uses TRBV6-1 and TRBJ1-1, with TRBD1 matching over 8 bases. CDR1 is MNHNS, CDR2 SASEGT, per germline. Germline trimming cut 7 bases from V and 1 base from J; bases unmatched to any gene: 5. CDR3 length: 14 amino acids.

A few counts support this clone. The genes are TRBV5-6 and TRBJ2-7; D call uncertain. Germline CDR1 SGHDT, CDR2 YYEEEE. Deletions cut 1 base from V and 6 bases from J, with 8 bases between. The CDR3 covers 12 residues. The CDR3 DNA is TGTGCCAGCAGCTTGACCTTGGGCGAGCAGTACGTC. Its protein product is CASSLTLGEQYV.

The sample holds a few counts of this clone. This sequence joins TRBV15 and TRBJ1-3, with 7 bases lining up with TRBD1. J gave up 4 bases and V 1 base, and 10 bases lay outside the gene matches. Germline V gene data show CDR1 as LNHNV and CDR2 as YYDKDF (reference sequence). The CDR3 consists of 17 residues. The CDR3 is CATSRGEQGIVGNTIYF. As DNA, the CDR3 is TGTGCCACCAGCAGAGGAGAACAGGGGATTGTCGGAAACACCATATATTTT.

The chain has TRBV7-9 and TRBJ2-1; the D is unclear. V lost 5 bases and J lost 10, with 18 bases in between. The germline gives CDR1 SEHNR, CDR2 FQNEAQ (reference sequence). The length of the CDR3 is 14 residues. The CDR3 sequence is CASSISSGAVEQFF. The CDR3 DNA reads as TGTGCCAGCAGCATCTCTTCCGGTGCGGTCGAGCAGTTCTTC. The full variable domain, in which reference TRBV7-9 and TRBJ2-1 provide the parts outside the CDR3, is DTGVSQNPRHKITKRGQNVTFRCDPISEHNRLYWYRQTLGQGPEFLTYFQNEAQLEKSRLLSDRFSAERPKGSFSTLEIQRTEQGDSAMYLCASSISSGAVEQFFGPGTRLTVL.

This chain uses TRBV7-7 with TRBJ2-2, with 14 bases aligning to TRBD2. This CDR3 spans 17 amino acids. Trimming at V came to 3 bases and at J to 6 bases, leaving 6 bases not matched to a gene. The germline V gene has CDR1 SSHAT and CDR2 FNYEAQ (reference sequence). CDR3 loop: CASSFTGLAGVPGELFF. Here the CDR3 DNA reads TGTGCCAGCAGCTTCACGGGACTAGCGGGAGTACCCGGGGAGCTGTTTTTT.

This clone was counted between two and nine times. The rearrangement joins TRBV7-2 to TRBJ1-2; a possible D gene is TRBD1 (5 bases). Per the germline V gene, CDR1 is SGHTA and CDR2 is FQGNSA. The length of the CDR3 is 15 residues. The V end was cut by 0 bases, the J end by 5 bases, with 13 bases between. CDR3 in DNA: TGTGCCAGCAGCTTAGCGGCACAGGACCCTTATGGCTACACCTTC. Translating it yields CASSLAAQDPYGYTF. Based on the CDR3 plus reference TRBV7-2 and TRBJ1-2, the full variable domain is GAGVSQSPSNKVTEKGKDVELRCDPISGHTALYWYRQSLGQGLEFLIYFQGNSAPDKSGLPSDRFSAERTGGSVSTLTIQRTQQEDSAVYLCASSLAAQDPYGYTFGSGTRLTVV.

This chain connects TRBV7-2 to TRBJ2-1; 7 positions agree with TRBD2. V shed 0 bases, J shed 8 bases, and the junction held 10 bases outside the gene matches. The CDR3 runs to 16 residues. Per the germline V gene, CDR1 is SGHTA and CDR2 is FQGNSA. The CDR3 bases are TGTGCCAGCAGCTTAGCATCGCGCGGGAGTCTCGATGAGCAGTTCTTC. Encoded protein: CASSLASRGSLDEQFF.

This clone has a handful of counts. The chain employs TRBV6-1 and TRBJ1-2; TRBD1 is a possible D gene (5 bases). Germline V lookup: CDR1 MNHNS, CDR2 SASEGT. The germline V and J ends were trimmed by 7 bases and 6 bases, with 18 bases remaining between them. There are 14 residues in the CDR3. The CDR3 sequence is CASTKLWQGDGYTF. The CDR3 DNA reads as TGTGCCAGCACCAAACTGTGGCAGGGAGATGGCTACACCTTC.

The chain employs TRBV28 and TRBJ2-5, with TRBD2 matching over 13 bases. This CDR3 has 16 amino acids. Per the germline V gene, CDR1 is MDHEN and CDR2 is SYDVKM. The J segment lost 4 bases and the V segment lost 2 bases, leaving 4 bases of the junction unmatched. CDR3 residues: CASSLGLAGVSETQYF. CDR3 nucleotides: TGTGCCAGCAGTTTAGGACTAGCGGGAGTCTCAGAGACCCAGTACTTC.

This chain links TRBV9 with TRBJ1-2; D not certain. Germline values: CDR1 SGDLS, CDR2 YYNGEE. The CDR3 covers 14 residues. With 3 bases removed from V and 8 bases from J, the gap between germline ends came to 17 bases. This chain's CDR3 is CASSGAPSSWGYTF. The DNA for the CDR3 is TGTGCCAGCAGCGGAGCACCCTCCAGTTGGGGCTACACCTTC.

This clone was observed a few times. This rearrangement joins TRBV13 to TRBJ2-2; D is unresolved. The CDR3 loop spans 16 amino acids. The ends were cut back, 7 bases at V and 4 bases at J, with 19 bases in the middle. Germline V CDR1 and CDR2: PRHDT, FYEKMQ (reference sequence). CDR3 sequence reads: CASTSVVRSPTGELFF. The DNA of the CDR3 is TGTGCCAGCACCTCGGTGGTGAGGTCCCCCACCGGGGAGCTGTTTTTT.

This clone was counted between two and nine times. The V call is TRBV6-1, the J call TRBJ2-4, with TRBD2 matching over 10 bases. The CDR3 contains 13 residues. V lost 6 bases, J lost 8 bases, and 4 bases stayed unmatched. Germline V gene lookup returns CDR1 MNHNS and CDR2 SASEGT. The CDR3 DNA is TGTGCCAGCAGCCTAGCGGGAGAAGACATTCAGTACTTC. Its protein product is CASSLAGEDIQYF.

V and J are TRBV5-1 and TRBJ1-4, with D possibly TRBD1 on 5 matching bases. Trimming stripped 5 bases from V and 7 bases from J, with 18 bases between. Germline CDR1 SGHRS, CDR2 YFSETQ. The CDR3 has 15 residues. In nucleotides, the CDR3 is TGCGCCAGCAGGAGACAGCCTACGGGGAGTGAAAAACTGTTTTTT. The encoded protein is CASRRQPTGSEKLFF.